This T cell receptor beta chain emerged from a study of CD8+ T cells in alopecia areata. The CDR3 extends over 13 amino acids. Germline CDR1 is MNHEY and CDR2 is SMNVEV (reference sequence). The ends were cut back, 4 bases at V and 3 bases at J, with 7 bases in the middle. Investigators isolated RNA and reverse transcribed it into cDNA to act as the sequencing template. Produced via immunoSEQ multiplex PCR; TCRdb's table is partial and in-frame only. The data contain about 180,000 clones, over 50% of them singletons. This clone was observed once. The source material was CD4+ T cells sorted from blood, sampled at week 0. The chain carries TRBV27 and TRBJ2-1; D is uncertain. This sequence originates from a human donor with alopecia areata. The DNA for the CDR3 is TGTGCCAGCAGTTCTTCAGGCTACAATGAGCAGTTCTTC. Translated, it gives CASSSSGYNEQFF.